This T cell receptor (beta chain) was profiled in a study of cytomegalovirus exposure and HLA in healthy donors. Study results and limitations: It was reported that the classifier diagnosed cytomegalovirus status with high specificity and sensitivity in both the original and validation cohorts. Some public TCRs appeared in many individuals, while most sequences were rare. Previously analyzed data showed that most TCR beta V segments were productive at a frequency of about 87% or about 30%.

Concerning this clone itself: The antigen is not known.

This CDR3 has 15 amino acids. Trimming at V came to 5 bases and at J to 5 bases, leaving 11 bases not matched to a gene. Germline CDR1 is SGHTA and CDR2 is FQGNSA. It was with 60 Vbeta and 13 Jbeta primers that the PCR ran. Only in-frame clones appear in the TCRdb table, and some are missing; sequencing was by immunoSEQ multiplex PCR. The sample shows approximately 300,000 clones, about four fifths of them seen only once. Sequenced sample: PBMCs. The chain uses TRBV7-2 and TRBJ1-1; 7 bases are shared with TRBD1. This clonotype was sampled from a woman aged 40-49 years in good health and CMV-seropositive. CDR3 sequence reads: CASSRTTGVETEAFF. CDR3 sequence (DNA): TGTGCCAGCAGCAGGACTACAGGGGTTGAGACTGAAGCTTTCTTT.